This T cell receptor (beta chain) is from a study of blood T cell repertoires in COVID-19. Overall study context: COVID-19 samples collected from the United States, Italy and Spain covered acute and convalescent phases. Nucleic acid was either cDNA or gDNA, and it came from T cells, B-cell-depleted T cells, or PBMCs.

CDR1 and CDR2 (germline): LNHDA, SQIVND (reference sequence). Germline trimming cut 5 bases from V and 5 bases from J; bases unmatched to any gene: 14. The CDR3 is made up of 17 amino acids. As processed by the authors: Reference gene primer amplification gave nucleated cell count estimates. Sequenced by immunoSEQ multiplex PCR; TCRdb stores in-frame clones only, minus some. From that table come the V and J calls and clone size; the DNA was used to work out D and trimming. This repertoire shows about 83,000 clones, 85% to 90% found once; its top ten account for around a fifth. Input material: peripheral blood. V and J are TRBV19 and TRBJ2-7; TRBD2 agrees at 11 bases. The sequence came from a woman over 75 in a cohort sampled during active or convalescent COVID-19. CDR3 region: CASSETSGDPRSHEQYF. CDR3 in DNA: TGTGCCAGTAGTGAGACTAGCGGGGACCCTAGGTCCCACGAGCAGTACTTC.